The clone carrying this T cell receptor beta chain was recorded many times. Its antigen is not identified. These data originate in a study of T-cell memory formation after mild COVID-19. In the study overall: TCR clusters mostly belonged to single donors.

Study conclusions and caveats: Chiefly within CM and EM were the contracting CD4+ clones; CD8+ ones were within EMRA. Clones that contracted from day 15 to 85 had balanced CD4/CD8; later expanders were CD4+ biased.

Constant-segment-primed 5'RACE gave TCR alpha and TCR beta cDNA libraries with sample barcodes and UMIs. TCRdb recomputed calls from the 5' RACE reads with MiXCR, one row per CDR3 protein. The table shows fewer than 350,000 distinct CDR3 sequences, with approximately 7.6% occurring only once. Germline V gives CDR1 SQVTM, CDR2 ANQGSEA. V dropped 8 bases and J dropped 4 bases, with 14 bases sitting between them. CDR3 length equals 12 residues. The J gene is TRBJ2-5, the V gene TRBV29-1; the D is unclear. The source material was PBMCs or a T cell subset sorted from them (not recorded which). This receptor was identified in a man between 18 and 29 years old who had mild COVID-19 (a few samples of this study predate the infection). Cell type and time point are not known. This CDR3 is CSSRVDGETQYF. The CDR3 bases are TGCAGCTCCCGCGTTGACGGAGAGACCCAGTACTTC.